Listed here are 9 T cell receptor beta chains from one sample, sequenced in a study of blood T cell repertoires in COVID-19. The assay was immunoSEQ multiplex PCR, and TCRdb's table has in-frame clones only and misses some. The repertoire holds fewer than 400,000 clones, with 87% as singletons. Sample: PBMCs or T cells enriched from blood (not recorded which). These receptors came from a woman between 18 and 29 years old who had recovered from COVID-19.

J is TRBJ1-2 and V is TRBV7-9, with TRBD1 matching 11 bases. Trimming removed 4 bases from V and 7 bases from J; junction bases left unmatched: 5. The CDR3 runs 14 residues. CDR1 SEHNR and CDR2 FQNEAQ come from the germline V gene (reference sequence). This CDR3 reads CASSWGQGGSGYTF. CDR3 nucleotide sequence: TGTGCCAGCAGCTGGGGACAGGGGGGTTCTGGCTACACCTTC. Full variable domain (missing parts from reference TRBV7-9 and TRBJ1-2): DTGVSQNPRHKITKRGQNVTFRCDPISEHNRLYWYRQTLGQGPEFLTYFQNEAQLEKSRLLSDRFSAERPKGSFSTLEIQRTEQGDSAMYLCASSWGQGGSGYTFGSGTRLTVV.

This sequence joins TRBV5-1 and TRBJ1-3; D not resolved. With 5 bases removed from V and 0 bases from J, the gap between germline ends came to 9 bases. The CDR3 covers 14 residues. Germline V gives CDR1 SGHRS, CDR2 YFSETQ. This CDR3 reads CASSQADSGNTIYF. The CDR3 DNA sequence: TGCGCCAGCAGTCAGGCCGACTCTGGAAACACCATATATTTT.

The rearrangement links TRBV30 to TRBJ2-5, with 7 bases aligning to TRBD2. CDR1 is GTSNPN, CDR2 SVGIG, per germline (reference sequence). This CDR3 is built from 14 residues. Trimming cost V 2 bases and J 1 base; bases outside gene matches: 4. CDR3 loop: CAWSPSGVQETQYF. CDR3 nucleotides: TGTGCCTGGAGTCCGAGCGGGGTCCAAGAGACCCAGTACTTC.

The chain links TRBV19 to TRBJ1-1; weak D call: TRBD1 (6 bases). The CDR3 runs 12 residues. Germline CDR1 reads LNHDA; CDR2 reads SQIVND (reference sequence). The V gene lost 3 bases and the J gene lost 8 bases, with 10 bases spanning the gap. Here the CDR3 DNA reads TGTGCCAGTAGTATCTTGGGGGCGGAAGCTTTCTTT. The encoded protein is CASSILGAEAFF. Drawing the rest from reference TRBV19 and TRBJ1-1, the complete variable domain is DGGITQSPKYLFRKEGQNVTLSCEQNLNHDAMYWYRQDPGQGLRLIYYSQIVNDFQKGDIAEGYSVSREKKESFPLTVTSAQKNPTAFYLCASSILGAEAFFGQGTRLTVV.

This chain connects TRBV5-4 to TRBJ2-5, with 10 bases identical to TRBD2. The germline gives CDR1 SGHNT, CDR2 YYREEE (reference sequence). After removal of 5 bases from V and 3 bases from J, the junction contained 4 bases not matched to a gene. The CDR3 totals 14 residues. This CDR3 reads CASSSGTSEETQYF. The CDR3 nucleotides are TGTGCCAGCAGTTCCGGGACTAGCGAAGAGACCCAGTACTTC.

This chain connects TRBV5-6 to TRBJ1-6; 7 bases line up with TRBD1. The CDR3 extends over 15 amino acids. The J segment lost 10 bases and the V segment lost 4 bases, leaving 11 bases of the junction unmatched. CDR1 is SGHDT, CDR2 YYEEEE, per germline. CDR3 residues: CASSATGGGWSPLHF. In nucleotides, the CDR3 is TGTGCCAGCAGCGCCACCGGAGGGGGCTGGTCACCCCTCCACTTT.

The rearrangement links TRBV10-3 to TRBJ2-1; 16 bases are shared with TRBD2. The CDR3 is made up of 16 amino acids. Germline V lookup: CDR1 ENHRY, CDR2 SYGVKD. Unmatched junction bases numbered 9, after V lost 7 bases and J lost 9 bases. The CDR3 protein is CAITPGLAGGPSEQFF. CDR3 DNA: TGTGCCATCACCCCGGGACTAGCGGGGGGGCCGAGTGAGCAGTTCTTC.

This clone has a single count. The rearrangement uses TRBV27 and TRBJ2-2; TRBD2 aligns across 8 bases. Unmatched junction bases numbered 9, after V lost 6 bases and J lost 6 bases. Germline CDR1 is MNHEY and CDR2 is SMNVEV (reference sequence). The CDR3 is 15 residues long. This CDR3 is CASRTGTRFSGELFF. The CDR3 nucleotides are TGTGCCAGCAGGACCGGGACTAGATTCTCCGGGGAGCTGTTTTTT.

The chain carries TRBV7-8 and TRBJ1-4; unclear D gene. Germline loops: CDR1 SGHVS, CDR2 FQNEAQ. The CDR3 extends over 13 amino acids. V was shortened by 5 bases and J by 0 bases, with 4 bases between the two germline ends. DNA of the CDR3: TGTGCCAGCAGCCGCGCAACTAATGAAAAACTGTTTTTT. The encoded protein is CASSRATNEKLFF. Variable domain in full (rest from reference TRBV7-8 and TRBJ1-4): GAGVSQSPRYKVAKRGQDVALRCDPISGHVSLFWYQQALGQGPEFLTYFQNEAQLDKSGLPSDRFFAERPEGSVSTLKIQRTQQEDSAVYLCASSRATNEKLFFGSGTQLSVL.